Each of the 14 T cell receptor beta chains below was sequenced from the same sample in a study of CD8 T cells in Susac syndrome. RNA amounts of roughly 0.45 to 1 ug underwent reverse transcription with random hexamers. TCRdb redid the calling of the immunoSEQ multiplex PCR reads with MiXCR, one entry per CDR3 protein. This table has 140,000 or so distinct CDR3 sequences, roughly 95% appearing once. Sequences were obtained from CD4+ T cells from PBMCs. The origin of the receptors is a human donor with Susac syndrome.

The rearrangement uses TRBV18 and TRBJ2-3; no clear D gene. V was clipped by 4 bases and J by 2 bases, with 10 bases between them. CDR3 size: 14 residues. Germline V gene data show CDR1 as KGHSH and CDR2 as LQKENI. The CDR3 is CASSRSHYTDTQYF. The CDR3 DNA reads TGTGCCAGCTCACGGTCGCACTACACAGATACGCAGTATTTT.

The CDR3: CSVVRQGGNEQFF. As DNA, the CDR3 is TGCAGCGTCGTCAGACAGGGCGGGAATGAGCAGTTCTTC. This chain uses TRBV29-1 with TRBJ2-1; 7 positions match TRBD1. The CDR3 loop spans 13 amino acids. V trimming: 6 bases; J trimming: 7 bases; junction bases outside the gene matches: 9. From germline, CDR1 is SQVTM and CDR2 ANQGSEA.

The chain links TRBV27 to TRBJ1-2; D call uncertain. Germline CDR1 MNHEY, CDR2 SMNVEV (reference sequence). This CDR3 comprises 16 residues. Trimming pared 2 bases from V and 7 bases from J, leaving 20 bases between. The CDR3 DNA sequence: TGTGCCAGCAGTTTACTCCCACCGGACGTCGTGGGTGGCTACACCTTC. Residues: CASSLLPPDVVGGYTF.

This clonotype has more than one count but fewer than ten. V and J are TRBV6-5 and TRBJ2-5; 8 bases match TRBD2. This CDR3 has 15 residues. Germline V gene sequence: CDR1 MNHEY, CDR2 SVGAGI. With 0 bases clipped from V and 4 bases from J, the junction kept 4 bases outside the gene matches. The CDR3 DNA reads TGTGCCAGCAGTTACTCGAGGAGCGGGGGAGAGACCCAGTACTTC. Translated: CASSYSRSGGETQYF.

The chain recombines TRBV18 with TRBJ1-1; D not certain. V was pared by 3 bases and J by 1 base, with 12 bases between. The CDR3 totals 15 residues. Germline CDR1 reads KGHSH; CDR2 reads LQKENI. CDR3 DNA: TGTGCCAGCTCACCCTCCCTTACCAGGAACACTGAAGCTTTCTTT. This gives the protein CASSPSLTRNTEAFF.

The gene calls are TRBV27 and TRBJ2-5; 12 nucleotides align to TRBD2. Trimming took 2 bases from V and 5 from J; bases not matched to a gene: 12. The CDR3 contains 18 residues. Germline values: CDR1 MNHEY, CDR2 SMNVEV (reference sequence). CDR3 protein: CASSLGLAGGTKRETQYF. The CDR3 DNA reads TGTGCCAGCAGTTTAGGCCTAGCGGGGGGGACAAAGCGGGAGACCCAGTACTTC.

DNA for the CDR3: TGTGCCAGCCATGGGGTCTGGGACCCCCCCTACGAGCAGTACTTC. It encodes CASHGVWDPPYEQYF. The chain has TRBV28 and TRBJ2-7; either TRBD1 or TRBD2 may supply D (5 bases each). Germline loops: CDR1 MDHEN, CDR2 SYDVKM. V shed 8 bases and J shed 2 bases, with 19 bases lying between them. This CDR3 region has 15 residues. The entire variable domain, with the rest obtained from reference TRBV28 and TRBJ2-7, is as follows: DVKVTQSSRYLVKRTGEKVFLECVQDMDHENMFWYRQDPGLGLRLIYFSYDVKMKEKGDIPEGYSVSREKKERFSLILESASTNQTSMYLCASHGVWDPPYEQYFGPGTRLTVT.

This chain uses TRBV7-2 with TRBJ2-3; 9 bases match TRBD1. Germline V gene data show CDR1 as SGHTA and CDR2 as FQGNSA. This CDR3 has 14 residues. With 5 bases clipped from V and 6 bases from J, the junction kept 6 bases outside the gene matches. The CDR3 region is CASSVTGGQDTQYF. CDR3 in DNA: TGTGCCAGCAGCGTTACAGGGGGCCAGGATACGCAGTATTTT. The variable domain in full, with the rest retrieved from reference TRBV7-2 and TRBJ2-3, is GAGVSQSPSNKVTEKGKDVELRCDPISGHTALYWYRQSLGQGLEFLIYFQGNSAPDKSGLPSDRFSAERTGGSVSTLTIQRTQQEDSAVYLCASSVTGGQDTQYFGPGTRLTVL.

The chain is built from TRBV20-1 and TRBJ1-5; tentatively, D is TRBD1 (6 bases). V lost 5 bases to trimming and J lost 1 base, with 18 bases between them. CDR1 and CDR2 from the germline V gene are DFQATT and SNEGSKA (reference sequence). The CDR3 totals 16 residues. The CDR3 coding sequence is TGCAGTGCTCGGGGCGGGGGGGGCGCGAGCAATCAGCCCCAGCATTTT. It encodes CSARGGGGASNQPQHF.

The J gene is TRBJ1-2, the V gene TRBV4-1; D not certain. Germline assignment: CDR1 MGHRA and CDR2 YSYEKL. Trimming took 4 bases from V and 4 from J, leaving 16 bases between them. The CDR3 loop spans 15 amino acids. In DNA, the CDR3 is TGCGCCAGCAGCCCGGATATCTCGGCGGCCTATGGCTACACCTTC. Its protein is CASSPDISAAYGYTF.

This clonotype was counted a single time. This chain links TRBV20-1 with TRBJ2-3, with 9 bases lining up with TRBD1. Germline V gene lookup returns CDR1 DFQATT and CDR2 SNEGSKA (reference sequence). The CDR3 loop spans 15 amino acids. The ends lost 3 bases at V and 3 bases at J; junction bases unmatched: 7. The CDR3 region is CSASQADRGTDTQYF. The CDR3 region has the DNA TGCAGTGCTAGTCAGGCGGACAGGGGAACAGATACGCAGTATTTT.

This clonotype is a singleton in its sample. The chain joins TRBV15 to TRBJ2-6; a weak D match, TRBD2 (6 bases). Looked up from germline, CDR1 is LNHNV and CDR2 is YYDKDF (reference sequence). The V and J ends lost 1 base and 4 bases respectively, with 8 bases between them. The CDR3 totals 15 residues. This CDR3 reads CATSRGGVGANVLTF. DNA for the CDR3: TGTGCCACCAGCAGAGGCGGGGTGGGGGCCAACGTCCTGACTTTC.

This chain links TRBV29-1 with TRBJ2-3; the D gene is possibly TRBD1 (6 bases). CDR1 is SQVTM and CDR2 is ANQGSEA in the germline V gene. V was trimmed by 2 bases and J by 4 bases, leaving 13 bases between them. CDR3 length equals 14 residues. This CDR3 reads CSVERDIQPDTQYF. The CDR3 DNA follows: TGCAGCGTTGAACGGGACATTCAACCAGATACGCAGTATTTT.

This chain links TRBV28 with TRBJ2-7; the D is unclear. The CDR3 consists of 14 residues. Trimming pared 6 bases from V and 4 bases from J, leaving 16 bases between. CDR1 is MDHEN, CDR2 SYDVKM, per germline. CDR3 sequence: CASSLSATSYEQYF. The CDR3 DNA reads TGTGCCAGCAGCCTCAGCGCGACCTCATACGAGCAGTACTTC.